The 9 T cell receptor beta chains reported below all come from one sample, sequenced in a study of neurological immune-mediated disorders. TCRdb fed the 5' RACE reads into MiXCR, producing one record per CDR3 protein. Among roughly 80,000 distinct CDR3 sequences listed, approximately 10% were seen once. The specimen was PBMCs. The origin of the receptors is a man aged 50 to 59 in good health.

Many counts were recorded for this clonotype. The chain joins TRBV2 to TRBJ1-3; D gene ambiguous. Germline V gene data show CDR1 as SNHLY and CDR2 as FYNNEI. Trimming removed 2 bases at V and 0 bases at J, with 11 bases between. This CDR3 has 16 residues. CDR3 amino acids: CASSERTGVSGNTIYF. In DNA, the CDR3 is TGTGCCAGCAGTGAAAGGACCGGAGTCTCTGGAAACACCATATATTTT.

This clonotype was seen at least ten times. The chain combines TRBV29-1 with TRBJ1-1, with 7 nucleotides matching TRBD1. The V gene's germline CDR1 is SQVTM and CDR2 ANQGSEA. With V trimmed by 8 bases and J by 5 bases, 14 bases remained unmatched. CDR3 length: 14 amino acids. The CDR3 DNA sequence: TGCAGCTTAAACCATGACAGGGATGATACTGAAGCTTTCTTT. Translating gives CSLNHDRDDTEAFF.

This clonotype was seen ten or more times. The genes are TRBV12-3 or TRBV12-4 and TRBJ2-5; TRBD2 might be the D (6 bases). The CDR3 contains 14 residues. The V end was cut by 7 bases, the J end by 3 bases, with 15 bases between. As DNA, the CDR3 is TGTGCCAGCACCTCTTCCGGGAGCAAAGAGACCCAGTACTTC. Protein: CASTSSGSKETQYF.

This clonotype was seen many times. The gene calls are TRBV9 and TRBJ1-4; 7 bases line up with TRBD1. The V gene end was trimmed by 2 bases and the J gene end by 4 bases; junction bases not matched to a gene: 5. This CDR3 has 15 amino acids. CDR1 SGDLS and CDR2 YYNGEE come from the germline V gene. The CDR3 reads CASSVGDSHNEKLFF. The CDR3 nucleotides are TGTGCCAGCAGCGTGGGGGACAGCCATAATGAAAAACTGTTTTTT.

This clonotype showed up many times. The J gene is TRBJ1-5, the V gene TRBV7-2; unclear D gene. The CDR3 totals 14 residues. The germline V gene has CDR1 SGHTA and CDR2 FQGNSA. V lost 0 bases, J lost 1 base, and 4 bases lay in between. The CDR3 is CASSLALSNQPQHF. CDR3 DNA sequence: TGTGCCAGCAGCTTAGCGCTAAGCAATCAGCCCCAGCATTTT. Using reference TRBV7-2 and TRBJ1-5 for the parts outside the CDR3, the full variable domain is GAGVSQSPSNKVTEKGKDVELRCDPISGHTALYWYRQSLGQGLEFLIYFQGNSAPDKSGLPSDRFSAERTGGSVSTLTIQRTQQEDSAVYLCASSLALSNQPQHFGDGTRLSIL.

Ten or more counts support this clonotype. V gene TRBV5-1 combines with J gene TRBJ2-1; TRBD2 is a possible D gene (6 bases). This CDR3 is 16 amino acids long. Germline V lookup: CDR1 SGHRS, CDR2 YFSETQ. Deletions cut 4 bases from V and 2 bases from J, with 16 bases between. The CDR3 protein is CASSTSGGRAYNEQFF. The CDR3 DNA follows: TGCGCCAGCAGCACCTCCGGGGGAAGGGCCTACAATGAGCAGTTCTTC.

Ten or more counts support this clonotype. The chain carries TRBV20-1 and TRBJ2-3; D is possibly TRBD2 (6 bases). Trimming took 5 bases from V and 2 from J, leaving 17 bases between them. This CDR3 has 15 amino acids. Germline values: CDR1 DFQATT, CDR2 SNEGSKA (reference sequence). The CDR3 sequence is CSAGAAERATDTQYF. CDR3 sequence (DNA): TGCAGTGCTGGGGCCGCTGAGCGGGCCACAGATACGCAGTATTTT.

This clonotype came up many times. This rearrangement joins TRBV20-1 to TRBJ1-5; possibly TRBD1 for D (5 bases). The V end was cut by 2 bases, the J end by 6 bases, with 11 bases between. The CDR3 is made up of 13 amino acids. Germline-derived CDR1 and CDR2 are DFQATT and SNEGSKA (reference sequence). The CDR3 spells CSARRGEGQPQHF. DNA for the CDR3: TGCAGTGCTAGACGGGGGGAAGGTCAGCCCCAGCATTTT.

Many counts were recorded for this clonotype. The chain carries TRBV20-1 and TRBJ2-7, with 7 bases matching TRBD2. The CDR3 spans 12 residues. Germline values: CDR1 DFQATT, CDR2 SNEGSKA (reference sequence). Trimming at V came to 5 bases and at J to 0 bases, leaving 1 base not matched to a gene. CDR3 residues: CSARGVSYEQYF. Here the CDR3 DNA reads TGCAGTGCTCGGGGGGTCTCCTACGAGCAGTACTTC.